This TCR beta chain was identified during a study of blood T cell repertoires in COVID-19. In the study overall: Spain, Italy and the United States supplied samples that represented acute and convalescent COVID-19.

In the original processing: Estimated nucleated cell counts came from reference gene primer amplification. Profiling relied on immunoSEQ multiplex PCR, and the TCRdb table lists in-frame clones only, not all of them. V, J and clone size derive from that table, while D and trimming were established from the DNA sequence. The table lists around 290,000 clones, roughly nine tenths of them singletons. V was trimmed by 5 bases and J by 4 bases, leaving 14 bases between them. Germline lookup yields CDR1 SGHVS and CDR2 FQNEAQ. This CDR3 is 14 amino acids long. What was sequenced was peripheral blood. This chain connects TRBV7-8 to TRBJ1-2; D ambiguous. The sequence derives from a woman in her twenties or thirties with COVID-19, enrolled during active disease. CDR3 sequence reads: CASSPSDNLYGYTF. The CDR3 nucleotides are TGTGCCAGCAGCCCATCCGACAACCTCTATGGCTACACCTTC.